This is a list of T cell receptor beta chains from one sample in a study of T cell responses to AZD1222 COVID-19 vaccine. Libraries were prepared by immunoSEQ multiplex PCR; TCRdb keeps only in-frame clonotypes and omits some of them. Among 130,000 or so clones listed, 75% to 95% were seen once. Sequencing used peripheral blood, obtained 28 days after the second AZD1222 dose. Receptor source: an adult who received the AZD1222 COVID-19 vaccine. The CDR3 runs from the conserved cysteine through the conserved F or W. The D gene is left open where the match is weak. Some rows mark clone size as missing; the rest say once, few, many or name a class of expanded clone.

clone size	V gene	J gene	D gene	CDR3 protein	CDR3 DNA
.	TRBV6-5	TRBJ1-2	.	CASSPGEGRGYGYTF	TGTGCCAGCAGTCCCGGGGAGGGGAGGGGATATGGCTACACCTTC
.	TRBV30	TRBJ1-2	TRBD1	CAWTGTGRGYGYTF	TGTGCCTGGACCGGGACAGGGAGGGGGTATGGCTACACCTTC
.	TRBV18	TRBJ2-1	TRBD2	CASSTGTSGYNEQFF	TGTGCCAGCTCAACCGGGACTAGCGGGTACAATGAGCAGTTCTTC
.	TRBV5-1	TRBJ1-1	.	CASSFLERASVVTEAFF	TGCGCCAGCAGCTTCCTTGAAAGGGCGTCGGTGGTCACTGAAGCTTTCTTT
.	TRBV19	TRBJ1-5	TRBD1	CASAGGGNQPQHF	TGTGCCAGTGCAGGGGGAGGCAATCAGCCCCAGCATTTT
.	TRBV27	TRBJ1-1	.	CASSLYPGRNTEAFF	TGTGCCAGCAGTTTATACCCGGGGAGGAACACTGAAGCTTTCTTT
.	TRBV6-5	TRBJ1-2	.	CASKQARPYGYTF	TGTGCCAGCAAACAAGCTCGACCCTATGGCTACACCTTC
.	TRBV7-8	TRBJ1-2	.	CASSLAPLTGVGYTF	TGTGCCAGCAGCTTAGCCCCCTTGACAGGCGTAGGCTACACCTTC
.	TRBV18	TRBJ2-2	.	CASSPIGLGTGELFF	TGTGCCAGCTCACCAATAGGGTTAGGCACCGGGGAGCTGTTTTTT
.	TRBV12-1	TRBJ2-1	.	CASSFARESYNEQFF	TGTGCCAGCAGCTTTGCGCGGGAGTCGTACAATGAGCAGTTCTTC
.	TRBV2	TRBJ1-5	TRBD1	CAISDRDSNQPQHF	TGTGCCATCTCGGACAGGGATAGCAATCAGCCCCAGCATTTT
.	TRBV6-6	TRBJ1-5	.	CASTHREGGQPQHF	TGTGCCAGCACCCACAGGGAGGGGGGGCAGCCCCAGCATTTT
.	TRBV5-6	TRBJ1-2	TRBD1	CASSFFTGGSGYTF	TGTGCCAGCAGCTTTTTTACAGGGGGATCCGGCTACACCTTC
.	TRBV11-2	TRBJ1-2	.	CASSLDREYGYTF	TGTGCCAGCAGCTTGGACCGAGAGTATGGCTACACCTTC
once	TRBV30	TRBJ1-1	.	CAWSVLTWADGAFF	TGTGCCTGGAGTGTACTAACATGGGCGGATGGAGCTTTCTTT
few	TRBV4-1	TRBJ1-1	.	CASSQGVTNTEAFF	TGCGCCAGCAGCCAGGGGGTTACGAACACTGAAGCTTTCTTT
.	TRBV19	TRBJ2-7	.	CASSTGPHSYEQYF	TGTGCCAGTAGTACAGGGCCCCATTCCTACGAGCAGTACTTC
.	TRBV24-1	TRBJ2-2	.	CATSEKRVGTGELFF	TGTGCCACCAGTGAGAAGCGGGTGGGCACCGGGGAGCTGTTTTTT
.	TRBV6-6	TRBJ2-7	.	CASSLGLEQYF	TGTGCCAGCAGCCTTGGACTCGAGCAGTACTTC
.	TRBV4-2	TRBJ2-6	TRBD1	CASSQDQGAGANVLTF	TGTGCCAGCAGCCAAGATCAGGGGGCTGGGGCCAACGTCCTGACTTTC